This T cell receptor (beta chain) was recovered during a study of blood T cell repertoires in COVID-19. The CDR3 is 15 residues long. Germline V gene data show CDR1 as MGHRA and CDR2 as YSYEKL. Trimming took off 1 base at V and 8 bases at J, with 12 bases between the two ends. The assay was immunoSEQ multiplex PCR, and TCRdb's table has in-frame clones only and misses some. The sample consists of 88,000 or so clones, about 92% of them appearing once. The sample consisted of peripheral blood. The sequence was obtained from a man between 45 and 60 years old with acute or convalescent COVID-19. V and J are TRBV4-1 and TRBJ1-6; D is uncertain. In nucleotides, the CDR3 is TGCGCCAGCAGCCAAGTCCGGCCGAGGGATTCACCCCTCCACTTT. Its protein is CASSQVRPRDSPLHF.